These 22 T cell receptor beta chains were all obtained from the same sample, sequenced in a study of T cells and copy number aberrations in small-cell lung cancer. Profiling relied on immunoSEQ multiplex PCR, and the TCRdb table lists in-frame clones only, not all of them. The sample holds around 2,400 clones; roughly four fifths are singletons and the top ten take around a tenth. Material for sequencing was normal tissue next to the tumor. These receptors were obtained from a man between 60 and 75 years old with small cell lung cancer.

In its sample, this clone was seen once. The rearrangement joins TRBV9 to TRBJ2-2; the D is unclear. Germline V gene sequence: CDR1 SGDLS, CDR2 YYNGEE. V was shortened by 4 bases and J by 2 bases, with 12 bases between the two germline ends. This CDR3 has 15 amino acids. The CDR3 bases are TGTGCCAGCAGCATAGATCCGACCAACACCGGGGAGCTGTTTTTT. This gives the protein CASSIDPTNTGELFF.

V gene TRBV15 combines with J gene TRBJ2-7, with unresolved D. The CDR3 consists of 13 residues. The germline CDR1 and CDR2 sequences are LNHNV and YYDKDF (reference sequence). Trimming removed 0 bases from V and 2 bases from J, with 5 bases in between. The CDR3 bases are TGTGCCACCAGCAGAGACCTAGCCTACGAGCAGTACTTC. Translated, it gives CATSRDLAYEQYF. Based on the CDR3 plus reference TRBV15 and TRBJ2-7, the full variable domain is DAMVIQNPRYQVTQFGKPVTLSCSQTLNHNVMYWYQQKSSQAPKLLFHYYDKDFNNEADTPDNFQSRRPNTSFCFLDIRSPGLGDTAMYLCATSRDLAYEQYFGPGTRLTVT.

The CDR3 sequence is CASTHIGDRGSPSSYNEQFF. CDR3 DNA: TGTGCCAGCACCCACATCGGGGACAGAGGATCTCCTAGCTCCTACAATGAGCAGTTCTTC. This chain joins TRBV2 and TRBJ2-1, with 7 bases matching TRBD1. With V trimmed by 7 bases and J by 0 bases, 21 bases remained unmatched. Germline V CDR1 and CDR2: SNHLY, FYNNEI. This CDR3 region has 20 residues.

J is TRBJ2-6 and V is TRBV19, with D uncertain. This CDR3 spans 16 amino acids. Per germline, CDR1 LNHDA and CDR2 SQIVND (reference sequence). V lost 1 base, J lost 0 bases, and 7 bases lay in between. CDR3 bases: TGTGCCAGTAGTATAGTCGCCAACTCTGGGGCCAACGTCCTGACTTTC. This translates into CASSIVANSGANVLTF.

V is TRBV5-1 and J is TRBJ1-1; perhaps TRBD1 as D (5 bases). Germline V lookup: CDR1 SGHRS, CDR2 YFSETQ. V was shortened by 0 bases and J by 3 bases, with 9 bases between the two germline ends. The CDR3 totals 14 residues. This CDR3 reads CASSLEAGDTEAFF. In DNA, the CDR3 is TGCGCCAGCAGCTTGGAGGCGGGGGACACTGAAGCTTTCTTT.

The chain is built from TRBV5-1 and TRBJ2-5; possible D gene TRBD1, 6 bases. V shed 3 bases and J shed 5 bases, with 14 bases lying between them. CDR1 and CDR2 from the germline V gene are SGHRS and YFSETQ. This CDR3 is 14 amino acids long. The CDR3 protein is CASSSATGLETQYF. For the CDR3, the DNA is TGCGCCAGCAGCTCAGCTACAGGGTTGGAGACCCAGTACTTC. Together with reference TRBV5-1 and TRBJ2-5, the CDR3 gives the full variable domain: KAGVTQTPRYLIKTRGQQVTLSCSPISGHRSVSWYQQTPGQGLQFLFEYFSETQRNKGNFPGRFSGRQFSNSRSEMNVSTLELGDSALYLCASSSATGLETQYFGPGTRLLVL.

The chain uses TRBV6-4 and TRBJ2-1; the D is unclear. V dropped 2 bases and J dropped 5 bases, with 4 bases sitting between them. From germline, CDR1 is MRHNA and CDR2 SNTAGT. The CDR3 length is 12 residues. CDR3 in DNA: TGTGCCAGCAGTGACATAGACAATGAGCAGTTCTTC. Translation: CASSDIDNEQFF.

The chain links TRBV4-2 to TRBJ1-5; weak D call: TRBD1 (5 bases). Deletions cut 0 bases from V and 5 bases from J, with 8 bases between. The CDR3 runs 14 residues. Germline V gene sequence: CDR1 LGHNA, CDR2 YNFKEQ. The CDR3 nucleotides read TGTGCCAGCAGCCAAGAGACCAGGGATCAGCCCCAGCATTTT. Translation gives CASSQETRDQPQHF.

The J gene is TRBJ2-3, the V gene TRBV30, with TRBD2 matching 8 bases. Germline V CDR1 and CDR2: GTSNPN, SVGIG (reference sequence). J was trimmed by 5 bases and V by 4 bases; bases with no gene match: 20. The CDR3 length is 18 residues. The CDR3 loop is CAWTNVGGGQSEKDTQYF. The CDR3 DNA is TGTGCCTGGACCAATGTAGGCGGGGGGCAGAGTGAGAAAGATACGCAGTATTTT.

The V and J genes are TRBV28 and TRBJ2-5; D assignment may be TRBD1 or TRBD2 (6 bases each). The CDR3 spans 16 residues. Trimming took 5 bases from V and 4 from J, leaving 20 bases between them. CDR1 and CDR2 from the germline V gene are MDHEN and SYDVKM. The CDR3 DNA reads as TGTGCCAGCAGTCCTCGTGAGGGGGGAGTAGGAGAGACCCAGTACTTC. Amino acids: CASSPREGGVGETQYF. Based on the CDR3 plus reference TRBV28 and TRBJ2-5, the full variable domain is DVKVTQSSRYLVKRTGEKVFLECVQDMDHENMFWYRQDPGLGLRLIYFSYDVKMKEKGDIPEGYSVSREKKERFSLILESASTNQTSMYLCASSPREGGVGETQYFGPGTRLLVL.

The V and J genes are TRBV30 and TRBJ2-2; D gene uncertain. Germline V gene sequence: CDR1 GTSNPN, CDR2 SVGIG (reference sequence). V lost 2 bases to trimming and J lost 3 bases, with 4 bases between them. CDR3 size: 12 residues. The CDR3 DNA reads TGTGCCTGGAGTTTGGACACCGGGGAGCTGTTTTTT. It yields the protein CAWSLDTGELFF.

The chain carries TRBV6-5 and TRBJ1-1; 10 bases match TRBD1. This CDR3 contains 14 residues. CDR1 and CDR2 (germline): MNHEY, SVGAGI. DNA of the CDR3: TGTGCAATAGCGAGGGACAGGGGTAACACTGAAGCTTTCTTT. This codes for CAIARDRGNTEAFF.

V and J are TRBV11-2 and TRBJ1-1, with D hard to call. Germline V gene data show CDR1 as SGHAT and CDR2 as FQNNGV. CDR3 length equals 13 residues. V lost 4 bases to trimming and J lost 1 base, with 7 bases between them. The CDR3 region is CASSSRGNTEAFF. The CDR3 DNA is TGTGCCAGCAGCTCTAGAGGGAACACTGAAGCTTTCTTT.

Notes on this clone: Other DNA sequences in this specimen translate into the identical CDR3. The chain has TRBV5-1 and TRBJ2-7; 7 nucleotides match TRBD1. CDR1 SGHRS and CDR2 YFSETQ come from the germline V gene. This CDR3 has 14 amino acids. The trim removed 5 bases at V and 2 bases at J, leaving 7 bases unmatched. The CDR3 DNA follows: TGCGCCAGCAGGGGACAGTTAGCCCCCTACGAGCAGTACTTC. Translating gives CASRGQLAPYEQYF. Full variable domain (remainder filled in from reference TRBV5-1 and TRBJ2-7): KAGVTQTPRYLIKTRGQQVTLSCSPISGHRSVSWYQQTPGQGLQFLFEYFSETQRNKGNFPGRFSGRQFSNSRSEMNVSTLELGDSALYLCASRGQLAPYEQYFGPGTRLTVT.

This clone was detected only a few times. The rearrangement uses TRBV5-1 and TRBJ2-2; no definite D call. Germline V gives CDR1 SGHRS, CDR2 YFSETQ. The CDR3 is made up of 15 amino acids. V gave up 0 bases and J gave up 8 bases, with 14 bases separating them. The CDR3 sequence is CASSLAIGSAGELFF. CDR3 DNA: TGCGCCAGCAGCTTGGCCATAGGTTCCGCTGGGGAGCTGTTTTTT.

For the CDR3, the DNA is TGTGCCAGCAGCACAACGGAGAACACTGAAGCTTTCTTT. Protein product: CASSTTENTEAFF. The chain employs TRBV13 and TRBJ1-1; D remains ambiguous. Between the trimmed V and J ends, which lost 5 bases and 1 base, there was a span of 8 bases. This CDR3 region has 13 residues. CDR1 and CDR2 from the germline V gene are PRHDT and FYEKMQ (reference sequence). The full variable domain, rest sourced from reference TRBV13 and TRBJ1-1, is AAGVIQSPRHLIKEKRETATLKCYPIPRHDTVYWYQQGPGQDPQFLISFYEKMQSDKGSIPDRFSAQQFSDYHSELNMSSLELGDSALYFCASSTTENTEAFFGQGTRLTVV.

V usage is TRBV14 and J usage is TRBJ2-7; 8 bases fit TRBD1. Per the germline V gene, CDR1 is SGHDN and CDR2 is FVKESK. This CDR3 comprises 18 residues. Germline trimming cut 1 base from V and 0 bases from J; bases unmatched to any gene: 11. The CDR3 is CASSQGTRGQGRSYEQYF. DNA for the CDR3: TGTGCCAGCAGCCAAGGCACTAGAGGACAGGGCCGCTCCTACGAGCAGTACTTC.

A few counts support this clone. The chain links TRBV7-9 to TRBJ1-6; a possible D gene is TRBD1 (5 bases). Germline V gene sequence: CDR1 SEHNR, CDR2 FQNEAQ (reference sequence). Trimming shortened V by 6 bases and J by 9 bases, and 15 bases separated the two germline ends. The CDR3 runs to 14 residues. DNA for the CDR3: TGTGCCAGCAGGAACCAAGGGACTTCTTCACCCCTCCACTTT. This encodes CASRNQGTSSPLHF.

In nucleotides, the CDR3 is TGTGCCAGCAGCTTAGTTGAGGGTAAACTGTTTTTT. It yields the protein CASSLVEGKLFF. V usage is TRBV11-2 and J usage is TRBJ1-4; unclear D gene. The CDR3 covers 12 residues. The V gene's germline CDR1 is SGHAT and CDR2 FQNNGV. The V and J ends lost 1 base and 11 bases respectively, with 8 bases between them. The full variable domain, with the rest looked up from reference TRBV11-2 and TRBJ1-4, is EAGVAQSPRYKIIEKRQSVAFWCNPISGHATLYWYQQILGQGPKLLIQFQNNGVVDDSQLPKDRFSAERLKGVDSTLKIQPAKLEDSAVYLCASSLVEGKLFFGSGTQLSVL.

This clone was recorded a few times. V gene TRBV4-1 combines with J gene TRBJ2-1; D uncertain. The germline CDR1 and CDR2 sequences are MGHRA and YSYEKL. The CDR3 spans 14 residues. V shed 5 bases and J shed 0 bases, with 8 bases lying between them. The CDR3 DNA is TGCGCCAGCAGCGACTCTATCTCCTACAATGAGCAGTTCTTC. Amino acid sequence: CASSDSISYNEQFF.

V gene TRBV6-5 combines with J gene TRBJ1-1; D is unresolved. The CDR3 runs to 14 residues. Germline lookup yields CDR1 MNHEY and CDR2 SVGAGI. Trimming pared 0 bases from V and 1 base from J, leaving 6 bases between. The CDR3 sequence: CASSYSPGNTEAFF. The CDR3 DNA sequence: TGTGCCAGCAGTTACTCGCCCGGGAACACTGAAGCTTTCTTT.

As regards this clone: A read error may produce the germline difference seen at one junction end. This chain uses TRBV4-1 with TRBJ2-7; 11 bases are a match to TRBD2. The CDR3 contains 18 residues. Per germline, CDR1 MGHRA and CDR2 YSYEKL. The CDR3 here is CASSQVSGLADNSYEQYF. The CDR3 DNA is TGCGCCAGCAGCCAAGTATCGGGACTAGCGGATAACTCCTACGAGCAGTACTTT.